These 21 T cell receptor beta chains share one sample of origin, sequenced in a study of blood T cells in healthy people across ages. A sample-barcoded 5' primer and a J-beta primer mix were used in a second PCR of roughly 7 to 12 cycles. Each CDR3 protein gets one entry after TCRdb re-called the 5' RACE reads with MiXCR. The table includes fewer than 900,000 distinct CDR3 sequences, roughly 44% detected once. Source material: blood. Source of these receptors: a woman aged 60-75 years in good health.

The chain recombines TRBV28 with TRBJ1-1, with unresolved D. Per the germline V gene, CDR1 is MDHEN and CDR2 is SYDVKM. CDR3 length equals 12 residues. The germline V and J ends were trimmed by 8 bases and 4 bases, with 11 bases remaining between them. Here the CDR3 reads CASSTGSTEAFF. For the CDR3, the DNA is TGTGCCAGCTCAACGGGGTCCACTGAAGCTTTCTTT.

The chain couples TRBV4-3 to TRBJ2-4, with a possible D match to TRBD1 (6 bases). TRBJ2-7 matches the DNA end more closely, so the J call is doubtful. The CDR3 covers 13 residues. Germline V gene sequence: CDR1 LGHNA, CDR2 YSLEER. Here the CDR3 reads CASSRGLRNEQYF. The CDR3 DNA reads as TGCGCCAGCAGCCGGGGGCTAAGAAACGAGCAGTACTTC.

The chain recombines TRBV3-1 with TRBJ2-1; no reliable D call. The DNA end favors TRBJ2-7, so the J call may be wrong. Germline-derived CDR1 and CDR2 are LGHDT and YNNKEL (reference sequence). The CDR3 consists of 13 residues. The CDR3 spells CASSQDLDREQYF. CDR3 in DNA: TGTGCCAGCAGCCAAGATCTTGACCGGGAGCAGTACTTC.

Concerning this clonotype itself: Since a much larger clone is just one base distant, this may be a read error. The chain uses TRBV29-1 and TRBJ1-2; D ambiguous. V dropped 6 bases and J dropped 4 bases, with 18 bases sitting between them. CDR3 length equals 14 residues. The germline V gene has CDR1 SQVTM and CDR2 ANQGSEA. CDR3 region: CSVEHEGSTYGYTF. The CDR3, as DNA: TGCAGCGTCGAACACGAAGGGTCCACCTATGGCTACACCTTC. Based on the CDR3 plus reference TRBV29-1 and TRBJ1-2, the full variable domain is SAVISQKPSRDICQRGTSLTIQCQVDSQVTMMFWYRQQPGQSLTLIATANQGSEATYESGFVIDKFPISRPNLTFSTLTVSNMSPEDSSIYLCSVEHEGSTYGYTFGSGTRLTVV.

The CDR3 spells CASSLLGAVGYEQYF. CDR3 bases: TGTGCCAGCAGTTTACTTGGGGCCGTGGGATACGAGCAGTACTTC. The chain uses TRBV12-3 or TRBV12-4 and TRBJ2-5, with D maybe TRBD1 (5 bases). Judging by the DNA end, TRBJ2-7 fits better; the J call may be wrong. The CDR3 length is 15 residues.

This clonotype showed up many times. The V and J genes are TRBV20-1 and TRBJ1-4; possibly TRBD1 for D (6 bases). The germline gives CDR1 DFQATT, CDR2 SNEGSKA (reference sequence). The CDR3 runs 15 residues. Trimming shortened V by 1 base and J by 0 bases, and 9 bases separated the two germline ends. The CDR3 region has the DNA TGCAGTGCTAGAGGGGGACAACCAACTAATGAAAAACTGTTTTTT. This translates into CSARGGQPTNEKLFF.

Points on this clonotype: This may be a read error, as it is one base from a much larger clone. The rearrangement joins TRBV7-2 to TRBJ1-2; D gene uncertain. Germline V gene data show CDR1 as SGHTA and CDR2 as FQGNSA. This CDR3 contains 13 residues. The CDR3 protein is CASSFTANYDYTF. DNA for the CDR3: TGTGCCAGCAGCTTCACAGCGAACTATGACTACACCTTC.

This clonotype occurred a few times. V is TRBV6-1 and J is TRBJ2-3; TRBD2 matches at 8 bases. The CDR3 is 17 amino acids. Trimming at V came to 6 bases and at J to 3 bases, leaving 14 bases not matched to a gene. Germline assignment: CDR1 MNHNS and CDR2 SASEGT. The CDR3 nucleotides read TGTGCCAGCAGCAGGCGACTGAACGGGGGGGCGACAGATACGCAGTATTTT. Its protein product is CASSRRLNGGATDTQYF.

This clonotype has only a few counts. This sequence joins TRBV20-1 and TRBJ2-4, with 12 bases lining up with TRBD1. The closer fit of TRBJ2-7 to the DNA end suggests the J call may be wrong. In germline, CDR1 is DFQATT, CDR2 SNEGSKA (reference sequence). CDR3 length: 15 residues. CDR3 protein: CSAEGTGGALTEQYF. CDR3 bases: TGCAGTGCTGAAGGGACAGGGGGCGCTTTAACCGAGCAGTACTTC.

The CDR3 nucleotides read TGTGCCAGCAGTGGGAACTACGGGGAGACCCAGTACTTC. Translated: CASSGNYGETQYF. J is TRBJ2-5 and V is TRBV2; D is ambiguous. Germline V gene sequence: CDR1 SNHLY, CDR2 FYNNEI. CDR3 length: 13 amino acids. V lost 4 bases and J 5 bases, leaving 11 bases between the germline ends. Full variable domain (outside the CDR3, taken from reference TRBV2 and TRBJ2-5): EPEVTQTPSHQVTQMGQEVILRCVPISNHLYFYWYRQILGQKVEFLVSFYNNEISEKSEIFDDQFSVERPDGSNFTLKIRSTKLEDSAMYFCASSGNYGETQYFGPGTRLLVL.

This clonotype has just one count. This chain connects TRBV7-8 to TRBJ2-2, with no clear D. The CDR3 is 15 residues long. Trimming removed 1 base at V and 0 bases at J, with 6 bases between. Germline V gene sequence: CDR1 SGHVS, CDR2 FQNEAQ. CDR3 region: CASSLVSTNTGELFF. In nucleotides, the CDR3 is TGTGCCAGCAGCTTAGTGTCTACGAACACCGGGGAGCTGTTTTTT.

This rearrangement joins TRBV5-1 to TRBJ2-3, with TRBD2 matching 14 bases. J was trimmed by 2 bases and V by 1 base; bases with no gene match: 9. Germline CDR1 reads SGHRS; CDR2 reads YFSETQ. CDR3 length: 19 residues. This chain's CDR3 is CASSLTTSGGAGNTDTQYF. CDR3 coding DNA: TGCGCCAGCAGCTTGACGACTAGCGGGGGGGCCGGGAACACAGATACGCAGTATTTT.

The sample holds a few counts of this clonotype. DNA for the CDR3: TGTGCCAGCACGCCAGGGGTTCAAGAGACCCAGTACTTC. It codes for CASTPGVQETQYF. This chain connects TRBV25-1 to TRBJ2-5; a weak D match, TRBD1 (6 bases). V was pared by 7 bases and J by 2 bases, with 11 bases between. CDR1 is MGHDK and CDR2 is SYGVNS in the germline V gene. The CDR3 consists of 13 residues.

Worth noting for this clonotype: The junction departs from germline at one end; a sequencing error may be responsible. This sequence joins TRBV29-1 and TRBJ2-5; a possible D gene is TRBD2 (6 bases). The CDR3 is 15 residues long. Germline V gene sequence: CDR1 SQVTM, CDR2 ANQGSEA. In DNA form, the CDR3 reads TGCGGCGTTGAAGATCTGTCGCAGGGAGGTGGCGTGCAGTACTTC. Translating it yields CGVEDLSQGGGVQYF.

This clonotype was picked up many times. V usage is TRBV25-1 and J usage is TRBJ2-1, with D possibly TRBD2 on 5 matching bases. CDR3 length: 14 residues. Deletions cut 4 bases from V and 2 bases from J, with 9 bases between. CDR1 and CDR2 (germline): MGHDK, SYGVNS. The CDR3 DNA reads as TGTGCCAGCAGTGGTCGGACTGCCTACAATGAGCAGTTCTTC. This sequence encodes CASSGRTAYNEQFF. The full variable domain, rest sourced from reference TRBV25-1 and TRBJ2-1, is EADIYQTPRYLVIGTGKKITLECSQTMGHDKMYWYQQDPGMELHLIHYSYGVNSTEKGDLSSESTVSRIRTEHFPLTLESARPSHTSQYLCASSGRTAYNEQFFGPGTRLTVL.

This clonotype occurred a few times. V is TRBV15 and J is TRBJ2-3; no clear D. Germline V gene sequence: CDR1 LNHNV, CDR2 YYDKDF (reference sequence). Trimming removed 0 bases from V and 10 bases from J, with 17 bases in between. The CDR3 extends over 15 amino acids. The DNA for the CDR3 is TGTGCCACCAGCAGAGATTCGGTCGGGCAGGCTCCGCAGTATTTT. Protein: CATSRDSVGQAPQYF.

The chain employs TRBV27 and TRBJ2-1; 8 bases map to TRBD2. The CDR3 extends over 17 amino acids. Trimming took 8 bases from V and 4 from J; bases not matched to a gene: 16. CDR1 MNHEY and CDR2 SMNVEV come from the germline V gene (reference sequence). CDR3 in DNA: TGTGCCAGCCACCATATGAGGGCTAGCGGGCTATACAATGAGCAGTTCTTC. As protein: CASHHMRASGLYNEQFF.

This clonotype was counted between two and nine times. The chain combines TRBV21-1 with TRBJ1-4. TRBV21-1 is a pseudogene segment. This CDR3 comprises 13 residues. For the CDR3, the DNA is TGTGCCAGCAGCAAAGGCGACCTTTCCTTACTGTTTTTT. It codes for CASSKGDLSLLFF.

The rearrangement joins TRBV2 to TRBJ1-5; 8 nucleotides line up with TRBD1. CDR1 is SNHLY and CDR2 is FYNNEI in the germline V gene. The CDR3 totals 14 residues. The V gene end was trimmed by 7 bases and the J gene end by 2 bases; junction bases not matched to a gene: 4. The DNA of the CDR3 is TGTGCCAGCAACGGACAGGGAGGCAATCAGCCCCAGCATTTT. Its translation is CASNGQGGNQPQHF.

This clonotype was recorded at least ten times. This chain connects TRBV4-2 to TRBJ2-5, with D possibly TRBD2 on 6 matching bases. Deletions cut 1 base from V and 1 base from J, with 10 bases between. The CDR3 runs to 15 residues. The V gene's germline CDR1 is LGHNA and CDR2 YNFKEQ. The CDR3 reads CASSQASDTQETQYF. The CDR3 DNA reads TGTGCCAGCAGCCAAGCTAGCGATACCCAAGAGACCCAGTACTTC.

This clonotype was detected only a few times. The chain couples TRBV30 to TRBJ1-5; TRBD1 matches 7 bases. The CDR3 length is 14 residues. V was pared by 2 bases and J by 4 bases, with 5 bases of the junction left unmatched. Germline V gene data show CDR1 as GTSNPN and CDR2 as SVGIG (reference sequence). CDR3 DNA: TGTGCCTGGAGTTACATCAGGGGGAATCAGCCCCAGCATTTT. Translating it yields CAWSYIRGNQPQHF. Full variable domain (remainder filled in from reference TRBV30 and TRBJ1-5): SQTIHQWPATLVQPVGSPLSLECTVEGTSNPNLYWYRQAAGRGLQLLFYSVGIGQISSEVPQNLSASRPQDRQFILSSKKLLLSDSGFYLCAWSYIRGNQPQHFGDGTRLSIL.